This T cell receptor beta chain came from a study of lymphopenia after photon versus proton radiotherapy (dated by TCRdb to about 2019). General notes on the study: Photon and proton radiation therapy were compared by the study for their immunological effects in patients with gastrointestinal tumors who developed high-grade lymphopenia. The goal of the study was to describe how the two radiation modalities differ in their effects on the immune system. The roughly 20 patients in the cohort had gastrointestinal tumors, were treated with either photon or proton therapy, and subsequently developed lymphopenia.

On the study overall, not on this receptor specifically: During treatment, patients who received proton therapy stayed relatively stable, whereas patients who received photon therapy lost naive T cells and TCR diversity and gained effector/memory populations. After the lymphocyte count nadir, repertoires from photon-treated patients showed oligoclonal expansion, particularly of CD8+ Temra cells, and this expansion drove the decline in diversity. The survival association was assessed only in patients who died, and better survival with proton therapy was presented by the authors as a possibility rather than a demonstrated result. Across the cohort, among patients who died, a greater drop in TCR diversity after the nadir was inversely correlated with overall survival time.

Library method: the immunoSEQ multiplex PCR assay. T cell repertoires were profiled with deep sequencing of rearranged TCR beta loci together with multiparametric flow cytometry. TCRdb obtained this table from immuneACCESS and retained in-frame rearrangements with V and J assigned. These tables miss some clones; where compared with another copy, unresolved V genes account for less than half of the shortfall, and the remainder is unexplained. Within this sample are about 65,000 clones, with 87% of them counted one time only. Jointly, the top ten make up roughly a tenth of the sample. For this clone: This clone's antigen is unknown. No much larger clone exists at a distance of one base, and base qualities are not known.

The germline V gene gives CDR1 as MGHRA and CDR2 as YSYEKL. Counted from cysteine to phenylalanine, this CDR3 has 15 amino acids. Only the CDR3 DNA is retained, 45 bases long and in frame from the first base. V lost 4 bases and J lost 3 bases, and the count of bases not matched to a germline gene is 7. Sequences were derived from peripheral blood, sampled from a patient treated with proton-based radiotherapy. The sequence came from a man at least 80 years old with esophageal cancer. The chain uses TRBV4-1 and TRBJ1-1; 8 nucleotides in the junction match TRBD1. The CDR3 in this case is CASSPPQGAYTEAFF. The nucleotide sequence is TGCGCCAGCAGCCCACCCCAGGGGGCGTACACTGAAGCTTTCTTT.